These 9 T cell receptor beta chains originate from one sample sequenced in a study. TCRdb fed the RT-PCR reads into MiXCR, producing one record per CDR3 protein. The table shows hundreds of thousands of distinct CDR3 sequences, with more than 13% occurring only once. The sample consisted of memory CD4+ T cells from blood. The receptors here all came from a female donor in good health, serving as a healthy control.

This clonotype has ten or more counts. The J gene is TRBJ2-6, the V gene TRBV6-5, with D perhaps TRBD2 (5 bases). Germline CDR1 reads MNHEY; CDR2 reads SVGAGI. Trimming stripped 11 bases from V and 4 bases from J, with 12 bases between. This CDR3 contains 13 residues. The CDR3 nucleotides read TGTGCCGCGCGTCCGGGGGGGGCCAACGTCCTGACTTTC. Residues: CAARPGGANVLTF.

The chain has TRBV12-3 or TRBV12-4 and TRBJ1-2, with D maybe TRBD1 (5 bases). The CDR3 totals 12 residues. V lost 6 bases and J lost 5, with 10 bases in between. The CDR3 DNA sequence: TGTGCCAGCAGGCTAGAGGGGTATGGCTACACCTTC. Translation: CASRLEGYGYTF.

The V gene is TRBV20-1, the J gene TRBJ2-3, with D uncertain. Per germline, CDR1 DFQATT and CDR2 SNEGSKA (reference sequence). The ends were cut back, 5 bases at V and 4 bases at J, with 10 bases in the middle. The CDR3 length is 12 residues. CDR3 amino acids: CSARTRPDTQYF. CDR3 DNA sequence: TGCAGTGCTCGAACCAGGCCAGATACGCAGTATTTT.

This clonotype was picked up a small number of times. The CDR3 nucleotides are TGTGCCAGCAGTAAAACACAGGTGGATGGCTACACCTTC. This encodes CASSKTQVDGYTF. This sequence joins TRBV6-5 and TRBJ1-2; tentative D call: TRBD1 (5 bases). V was cut by 5 bases and J by 6 bases, with 13 bases left in between. Germline V gene sequence: CDR1 MNHEY, CDR2 SVGAGI. The CDR3 covers 13 residues.

This clonotype was seen ten or more times. DNA of the CDR3: TGTGCCAGCAGCCCCCTTGGTGCGGGCACTGAAGCTTTCTTT. This encodes CASSPLGAGTEAFF. J is TRBJ1-1 and V is TRBV5-6; D is undetermined. The CDR3 runs to 14 residues. Trimming took 4 bases from V and 4 from J, leaving 14 bases between them. Germline V CDR1 and CDR2: SGHDT, YYEEEE.

CDR3 sequence reads: CSARDWTSGRYEQYF. CDR3 nucleotides: TGCAGTGCTAGAGATTGGACTAGCGGGAGATACGAGCAGTACTTC. This chain links TRBV20-1 with TRBJ2-7, with 13 bases identical to TRBD2. Germline trimming cut 0 bases from V and 4 bases from J; bases unmatched to any gene: 3. Germline V gene lookup returns CDR1 DFQATT and CDR2 SNEGSKA (reference sequence). CDR3 length equals 15 residues.

This clonotype was counted many times. This chain joins TRBV4-3 and TRBJ1-6; TRBD1 agrees at 7 bases. Germline loops: CDR1 LGHNA, CDR2 YSLEER. After removal of 1 base from V and 10 bases from J, the junction contained 10 bases not matched to a gene. This CDR3 is 16 amino acids long. CDR3 loop: CASSQGFGQVGSPLHF. In nucleotides, the CDR3 is TGCGCCAGCAGCCAAGGTTTCGGACAGGTGGGGTCACCCCTCCACTTT.

This clonotype showed up just a few times. This chain uses TRBV5-6 with TRBJ2-7; TRBD1 agrees at 8 bases. Unmatched junction bases numbered 9, after V lost 3 bases and J lost 4 bases. The CDR3 is 15 amino acids. Germline assignment: CDR1 SGHDT and CDR2 YYEEEE. The CDR3 loop reads CASSSSRRGQYEQYF. CDR3 sequence (DNA): TGTGCCAGCAGCTCCTCTCGCAGGGGGCAATACGAGCAGTACTTC.

V and J are TRBV18 and TRBJ2-2; perhaps TRBD1 as D (5 bases). Germline V gene lookup returns CDR1 KGHSH and CDR2 LQKENI. This CDR3 has 16 residues. Trimming left V 3 bases short and J 6 bases short, with 17 bases between. The CDR3 loop is CASSPDMLGSAGELFF. The CDR3 DNA sequence: TGTGCCAGCTCACCGGACATGCTTGGGTCGGCCGGGGAGCTGTTTTTT.